These T cell receptor beta chains were read from a single sample in a study of shared clonotypes between healthy human individuals. Generated by immunoSEQ multiplex PCR, the TCRdb table keeps only in-frame clones and is missing some. In the table there are roughly 1,800,000 clones, about 95% of which are singletons. Sequenced material: naive CD8+ T cells sorted from blood. Receptors originate from a man aged 18-30 years in good health. Both conserved end residues are part of each CDR3. The order of the fields is V gene, J gene, D gene, clone size, CDR3 protein, CDR3 DNA. A D gene is named only where the DNA matches it firmly. Only some rows state a clone size, as once, few, many or a class for expanded clones.

V gene: TRBV5-1; J gene: TRBJ2-5; D gene: .; clone size: .; CDR3 protein: CASNPYGGVGETQYF; CDR3 DNA: TGCGCCAGCAATCCCTATGGCGGCGTCGGAGAGACCCAGTACTTC
V gene: TRBV13; J gene: TRBJ2-3; D gene: TRBD2; clone size: once; CDR3 protein: CASRQYEAGGPFDTQYF; CDR3 DNA: TGTGCCAGCAGGCAATATGAAGCGGGGGGGCCATTTGATACGCAGTATTTT
V gene: TRBV27; J gene: TRBJ2-2; D gene: .; clone size: .; CDR3 protein: CACGATNTGELFF; CDR3 DNA: TGTGCCTGCGGGGCAACGAACACCGGGGAGCTGTTTTTT
V gene: TRBV27; J gene: TRBJ2-7; D gene: .; clone size: .; CDR3 protein: CASSPGLPAYEQYF; CDR3 DNA: TGTGCCAGCAGTCCGGGACTTCCTGCCTACGAGCAGTACTTC
V gene: TRBV19; J gene: TRBJ1-5; D gene: .; clone size: once; CDR3 protein: CASRFVGLNQPQHF; CDR3 DNA: TGTGCCAGTAGATTTGTGGGGCTGAATCAGCCCCAGCATTTT
V gene: TRBV11-2; J gene: TRBJ2-3; D gene: .; clone size: .; CDR3 protein: CASSLAPQSLKDTQYF; CDR3 DNA: TGTGCCAGCAGCTTAGCACCTCAGAGCCTTAAAGATACGCAGTATTTT
V gene: TRBV9; J gene: TRBJ2-1; D gene: TRBD2; clone size: .; CDR3 protein: CASSAETSGGYNEQFF; CDR3 DNA: TGTGCCAGCAGCGCCGAAACTAGCGGGGGCTACAATGAGCAGTTCTTC
V gene: TRBV27; J gene: TRBJ2-7; D gene: TRBD1; clone size: .; CDR3 protein: CASSSRTGIYEQYF; CDR3 DNA: TGTGCCAGCAGTTCGCGGACAGGAATCTACGAGCAGTACTTC
V gene: TRBV5-1; J gene: TRBJ2-7; D gene: .; clone size: once; CDR3 protein: CASSLAPTGYEQYF; CDR3 DNA: TGCGCCAGCAGCTTGGCCCCGACAGGTTACGAGCAGTACTTC
V gene: TRBV27; J gene: TRBJ2-7; D gene: .; clone size: .; CDR3 protein: CASSLYGGPYEQYF; CDR3 DNA: TGTGCCAGCAGTTTATACGGGGGGCCCTACGAGCAGTACTTC
V gene: TRBV19; J gene: TRBJ2-4; D gene: TRBD1; clone size: .; CDR3 protein: CASSMGGTGGNIQHF; CDR3 DNA: TGTGCCAGTAGTATGGGTGGGACAGGGGGTAACATTCAGCACTTC
V gene: TRBV9; J gene: TRBJ2-3; D gene: .; clone size: .; CDR3 protein: CASSVESDTQYF; CDR3 DNA: TGTGCCAGCAGCGTAGAATCAGATACGCAGTATTTT
V gene: TRBV7-6; J gene: TRBJ1-4; D gene: TRBD1; clone size: .; CDR3 protein: CASSVHRGPTDEKLFF; CDR3 DNA: TGTGCCAGCAGCGTCCACAGGGGGCCGACCGATGAAAAACTGTTTTTT
V gene: TRBV30; J gene: TRBJ1-2; D gene: .; clone size: .; CDR3 protein: CAYHLGSYGYTF; CDR3 DNA: TGTGCCTACCATTTGGGTTCATACGGCTACACCTTC
V gene: TRBV27; J gene: TRBJ1-5; D gene: .; clone size: .; CDR3 protein: CASSPGQIYSNQPQHF; CDR3 DNA: TGTGCCAGCAGTCCCGGACAGATATATAGCAATCAGCCCCAGCATTTT
V gene: TRBV7-8; J gene: TRBJ1-2; D gene: .; clone size: .; CDR3 protein: CASSRFEMNYGYTF; CDR3 DNA: TGTGCCAGCAGCCGCTTCGAGATGAACTATGGCTACACCTTC
V gene: TRBV2; J gene: TRBJ2-7; D gene: .; clone size: .; CDR3 protein: CASSPPAEQYF; CDR3 DNA: TGTGCCAGCAGCCCCCCCGCCGAGCAGTACTTC
V gene: TRBV28; J gene: TRBJ2-7; D gene: .; clone size: once; CDR3 protein: CASSPGYEQYF; CDR3 DNA: TGTGCCAGCAGCCCGGGTTACGAGCAGTACTTC
V gene: TRBV9; J gene: TRBJ2-7; D gene: TRBD2; clone size: .; CDR3 protein: CASSPSAGAYEQYF; CDR3 DNA: TGTGCCAGCAGCCCAAGCGCGGGGGCCTACGAGCAGTACTTC
V gene: TRBV28; J gene: TRBJ1-5; D gene: .; clone size: .; CDR3 protein: CATQGGRGENQPQHF; CDR3 DNA: TGTGCCACCCAAGGAGGAAGGGGCGAAAATCAGCCCCAGCATTTT
V gene: TRBV6-5; J gene: TRBJ1-5; D gene: .; clone size: .; CDR3 protein: CASSPGLLSNQPQHF; CDR3 DNA: TGTGCCAGCAGTCCCGGACTCCTTAGCAATCAGCCCCAGCATTTT
V gene: TRBV5-5; J gene: TRBJ2-7; D gene: .; clone size: .; CDR3 protein: CASSPNAIGSLLTEQYF; CDR3 DNA: TGTGCCAGCAGCCCAAACGCCATAGGGAGCCTCCTAACGGAGCAGTACTTC